A selection of T cell receptor beta chains follows, all from one sample in a study of T cell repertoires in cytomegalovirus infection. TCRdb recomputed calls from the reads with MiXCR, one row per CDR3 protein. The data contain about half a million distinct CDR3 sequences, 30% to 40% of them singletons. These receptors have no known antigen. The sequenced sample was cultured PBMCs, obtained from culture after CMV antigen stimulation. The receptors were gathered from a human donor in good health (CMV status not recorded). Some clones in this sample may be carry-over from other donors' samples. CDR3s include the opening cysteine and the closing phenylalanine or tryptophan. D genes are given only for firm matches. For some rows the clone size is stated as once, few or many, or as a class when expanded; others skip it.

D gene	V gene	clone size	J gene	CDR3 DNA	CDR3 protein
.	TRBV12-3/TRBV12-4	.	TRBJ2-7	TGTGCCAGCAGTTTAAGCAGACCCTACGAGCAGTACTTC	CASSLSRPYEQYF
.	TRBV7-2	few	TRBJ1-5	TGTGCCAGCAGCCACTCGGGACTTAATCAGCCCCAGCATTTT	CASSHSGLNQPQHF
.	TRBV19	.	TRBJ2-1	TGTGCCAGCCGACGGCATTCTAGCTCGGCCTCCTACAATGAGCAGTTCTTC	CASRRHSSSASYNEQFF
.	TRBV12-3/TRBV12-4	.	TRBJ1-5	TGTGCCAGCAGTCAAGGGGAGTTAAGTCAGCCCCAGCATTTT	CASSQGELSQPQHF
TRBD2	TRBV28	.	TRBJ2-1	TGTGCCAGCAGTTTACGACTAGCGTACTACAATGAGCAGTTCTTC	CASSLRLAYYNEQFF
.	TRBV7-2	few	TRBJ1-1	TGTGCCAGCAGCTCCTCCAGGGACACTGAAGCTTTCTTT	CASSSSRDTEAFF
TRBD1	TRBV11-3	few	TRBJ2-2	TGTGCCAGCAGCTCCGGACAGGCTAACACCGGGGAGCTGTTTTTT	CASSSGQANTGELFF
.	TRBV10-3	.	TRBJ2-7	TGTGCCAGTACCGGGAACTACGAGCAGTACTTC	CASTGNYEQYF
TRBD1	TRBV7-3	.	TRBJ2-6	TGTGCCAGCAGCTTATCCCCGGGACAGGGGCTTTCTGGGGCCAACGTCCTGACTTTC	CASSLSPGQGLSGANVLTF
.	TRBV20-1	few	TRBJ2-5	TGCAGTGCTTTAGATCCGGGTACTCGCAGGCGGGAGACCCAGTACTTC	CSALDPGTRRRETQYF